The TCR beta chain under discussion was sequenced for a study of blood T cell repertoires in COVID-19. About the research overall: The origin of the acute and convalescent COVID-19 samples was the United States, Italy and Spain. PBMCs, B-cell-depleted T cells, or T cells provided the cDNA or gDNA that made up the material.

Per the original data handling: Reference gene primer amplification gave nucleated cell count estimates. Method: immunoSEQ multiplex PCR; TCRdb's copy keeps in-frame clones and lacks some. The V and J calls and clone size come from that table; D and trimming were worked out from the DNA. The table lists 250,000 to 350,000 clones, about 88% of them singletons, with roughly an eighth in the top ten. This clone was seen a handful of times. The V gene lost 1 base and the J gene lost 7 bases, with 11 bases spanning the gap. Per the germline V gene, CDR1 is PRHDT and CDR2 is FYEKMQ (reference sequence). The CDR3 is 15 amino acids.

The J gene is TRBJ1-6, the V gene TRBV13; D is uncertain. The sequence derives from a woman aged 55 to 70 with acute or convalescent COVID-19. The sequencing sample was made of peripheral blood. The CDR3 loop reads CASSLVAVGNSPLHF. The CDR3 DNA reads TGTGCCAGCAGCTTAGTTGCGGTTGGAAATTCACCCCTCCACTTT.